This TCR beta chain was sequenced for a study of breast tumors, draining lymph nodes, adjacent tissues. MiXCR, applied by TCRdb to the multiplex PCR reads, yields one record per CDR3 protein. This repertoire shows about 230,000 distinct CDR3 sequences, around 32% found once; its top ten account for 1.4%. This clonotype has a count of ten or more. Its antigen remains unidentified. This may arise from a read error, as a much more abundant clone is one base away. Findings of the study overall: Luminal-like breast cancer showed significantly higher tumor–nontumor repertoire similarity than basal-like. Tumors had less TCR diversity than lymph nodes, more than nontumor tissue. Data fit most tumor T cells coming from lymph node, expanding in tumor.

This CDR3 has 15 residues. Trimming at V came to 5 bases and at J to 5 bases, leaving 10 bases not matched to a gene. From germline, CDR1 is DFQATT and CDR2 SNEGSKA (reference sequence). Axillary draining lymph nodes of breast cancer patients supplied the node samples. The TCR sequence derives from a female donor with breast cancer. Some clones in this sample may be carry-over from other donors' samples. V gene TRBV20-1 combines with J gene TRBJ2-5, with 11 bases aligning to TRBD2. Source material: axillary lymph node tissue. CDR3 sequence: CSAAPTSGSPETQYF. DNA for the CDR3: TGCAGTGCTGCCCCTACTAGCGGGAGTCCTGAGACCCAGTACTTC.